This is a list of T cell receptor beta chains from one sample in a study of blood T cell repertoires in COVID-19. Using immunoSEQ multiplex PCR, the repertoire was profiled, and TCRdb retains in-frame clones only, with some absent. The sample shows some 310,000 clones, approximately 87% of them seen only once. Input material: peripheral blood. These receptors were taken from a woman aged 30 to 39 with COVID-19, enrolled during active disease. Each CDR3 is given with its conserved first and last residue. Fields, in order: clone size, J gene, V gene, D gene, CDR3 DNA, CDR3 protein. The D gene is left open where the match is weak. The size of a clone is reported for some rows only, either as once, few or many, or as a class for expanded clones.

>NA|TRBJ1-2|TRBV7-2|NA
TGTGCCAGCACTCCCAGGGGAGGGATGGACTATGGCTACACCTTC
CASTPRGGMDYGYTF
>NA|TRBJ1-1|TRBV12-5|NA
TGTGCTAGTGGTTTGGACCTAAAGAGGGACTTCGACACTGAAGCTTTCTTT
CASGLDLKRDFDTEAFF
>NA|TRBJ2-3|TRBV5-4|TRBD2
TGTGCCAGCAGCTTTAGCGGGAGGCGACCCACAGATACGCAGTATTTT
CASSFSGRRPTDTQYF
>NA|TRBJ1-2|TRBV3-1/TRBV3-2|NA
TGTGCCAGCAGCCTCCAGGGACGAGGGGGTGGCTACACCTTC
CASSLQGRGGGYTF
>NA|TRBJ1-2|TRBV5-1|NA
TGCGCCAGCAGCTTTGGTCCAGAGGTGAACTATGGCTACACCTTC
CASSFGPEVNYGYTF
>NA|TRBJ2-1|TRBV6-6|TRBD2
TGTGCCAGCAGGCTAGCGGGAGACTACAATGAGCAGTTCTTC
CASRLAGDYNEQFF
>NA|TRBJ2-5|TRBV19|TRBD2
TGTGCCAGTAGTATCCAGGCGGGAGTCCCGCGGACCCAGTACTTC
CASSIQAGVPRTQYF
>NA|TRBJ2-7|TRBV3-1/TRBV3-2|NA
TGTGCCAGCAGCCAAGGTATGAGGGAATCCTACGAGCAGTACTTC
CASSQGMRESYEQYF
>NA|TRBJ2-7|TRBV27|NA
TGTGCCAGCAGTTTAGAGGCCGCCAGCTCCTACGAGCAGTACTTC
CASSLEAASSYEQYF
>NA|TRBJ1-4|TRBV30|NA
TGTGCCTGGAGGGGCAGGGCCTATGAAAAACTGTTTTTT
CAWRGRAYEKLFF
>once|TRBJ2-1|TRBV11-2|TRBD2
TGTGCCAGCAGCGAGGGGTTGGCGGGAGGTTATACTGAGCAGTTCTTC
CASSEGLAGGYTEQFF
>NA|TRBJ2-3|TRBV14|TRBD2
TGTGCCAGCAGGTCCGGCGGGAGATCAGATACGCAGTATTTT
CASRSGGRSDTQYF
>NA|TRBJ1-1|TRBV27|NA
TGTGCCAGCAGTTTAGGAGGGGACACTGAAGCTTTCTTT
CASSLGGDTEAFF
>NA|TRBJ1-5|TRBV9|NA
TGTGCCAGCAGCGTAGCAGGGGACAATCAGCCCCAGCATTTT
CASSVAGDNQPQHF
>NA|TRBJ2-1|TRBV2|TRBD2
TGTGCCAGCAGCGCAAGGGCTAGCGGGAGAAGCTACAATGAGCAGTTCTTC
CASSARASGRSYNEQFF
>NA|TRBJ2-5|TRBV7-6|NA
TGTGCCAGCAGCCATCATGCAGGGGAAGGGGAAGAGACCCAGTACTTC
CASSHHAGEGEETQYF
>NA|TRBJ1-2|TRBV6-6|TRBD1
TGTGCCAGCAGCCGAAGGGGACAGGGGAATGAAGGCTACACCTTC
CASSRRGQGNEGYTF
>NA|TRBJ1-4|TRBV19|NA
TGTGCCAGTAGTCCCCTCGCGGGATTAGACAGCACAACTAATGAAAAACTGTTTTTT
CASSPLAGLDSTTNEKLFF
>NA|TRBJ1-4|TRBV29-1|TRBD1
TGCAGCGTTGAAGCCGGGACAGGTGAAAAACTGTTTTTT
CSVEAGTGEKLFF
>NA|TRBJ1-2|TRBV7-9|NA
TGTGCCAGCAGCACACAGCTTTATGGCTACACCTTC
CASSTQLYGYTF
>NA|TRBJ2-1|TRBV7-9|TRBD2
TGTGCCAGCAGCGAGGGCGGGAGGGTACATGAGCAGTTCTTC
CASSEGGRVHEQFF
>NA|TRBJ2-1|TRBV5-1|NA
TGCGCCAGCAGCTTCCTAGCGTACAATGAGCAGTTCTTC
CASSFLAYNEQFF
>NA|TRBJ2-3|TRBV27|TRBD2
TGTGCCAGCAGAAAAAGCGGGGGAGATACGCAGTATTTT
CASRKSGGDTQYF
>once|TRBJ2-3|TRBV6-5|NA
TGTGCCAGCAGTTACCTAGATACGCAGTATTTT
CASSYLDTQYF
>NA|TRBJ2-5|TRBV4-1|NA
TGCGCCAGCAGCCGGATGGTCGGGGAGACCCAGTACTTC
CASSRMVGETQYF
>NA|TRBJ1-5|TRBV5-8|TRBD1
TGTGCCAGCAGCTCGACAGGGGACAATCAGCCCCAGCATTTT
CASSSTGDNQPQHF
>NA|TRBJ1-2|TRBV11-2|NA
TGTGCCAGCAGCTTAGAACGCGGGACGGGTAACTATGGCTACACCTTC
CASSLERGTGNYGYTF
>NA|TRBJ2-7|TRBV10-3|TRBD1
TGTGCCATCAGTGAGTCGGGACAGGGACCCTACGAGCAGTACTTC
CAISESGQGPYEQYF
>NA|TRBJ1-1|TRBV5-1|TRBD1
TGCGCCAGCAGCTTGGAGCAGGGGGTCTCTGAAGCTTTCTTT
CASSLEQGVSEAFF
>once|TRBJ2-7|TRBV6-7|NA
TGTGCCAGCAGTTACTCGATGGGCCGGGGGGCCGGTCAGGTATACGAGCAGTACTTC
CASSYSMGRGAGQVYEQYF
>NA|TRBJ1-1|TRBV19|TRBD1
TGTGCCAGTAGTATGGACTTGACAGGGTGGGGCACTGAAGCTTTCTTT
CASSMDLTGWGTEAFF
>NA|TRBJ1-2|TRBV28|TRBD1
TGTGCCAGCAGCGCGTCTCGGACAGGGGCATCTCGCGGCTACACCTTC
CASSASRTGASRGYTF
>NA|TRBJ2-2|TRBV27|TRBD1
TGTGCCAGCAGAAGGGACAGGGCCTCGAACACCGGGGAGCTGTTTTTT
CASRRDRASNTGELFF
>NA|TRBJ1-4|TRBV28|TRBD1
TGTGCCAGCAGTAAGACCGGGACAGGGGGCAAGGTAGAAAAACTGTTTTTT
CASSKTGTGGKVEKLFF
>NA|TRBJ2-3|TRBV7-9|TRBD1
TGTGCCAGCAGCTTAACAACAGGGGGGGATACGCAGTATTTT
CASSLTTGGDTQYF
>few|TRBJ2-1|TRBV2|TRBD2
TGTGCCGGACCCTCTAGCGGGAGGGGAGAGGGAGAGCAGTTCTTC
CAGPSSGRGEGEQFF
>NA|TRBJ1-2|TRBV19|NA
TGTGCCAGTAGTAATCGGGCTGGGGAGGCCTCCTTCTATGGCTACACCTTC
CASSNRAGEASFYGYTF
>NA|TRBJ1-5|TRBV30|TRBD1
TGTGCCTGCCGGACAGGGGGCAATCAGCCCCAGCATTTT
CACRTGGNQPQHF
>once|TRBJ1-2|TRBV30|NA
TGTGCCTGGACTCGGCCAGGGGCCAACTATGGCTACACCTTC
CAWTRPGANYGYTF
>NA|TRBJ1-1|TRBV19|NA
TGTGCCAGTAGTCCTGGACCGGGGGGAAGGGACACTGAAGCTTTCTTT
CASSPGPGGRDTEAFF
>NA|TRBJ1-2|TRBV7-8|TRBD1
TGTGCCAGCAGAAAGGACAGGGTATCCACTGACTATGGCTACACCTTC
CASRKDRVSTDYGYTF
>NA|TRBJ1-1|TRBV7-9|NA
TGTGCCAGCAGCTTAGGTCGGGGAGACACTGAAGCTTTCTTT
CASSLGRGDTEAFF
>NA|TRBJ1-5|TRBV28|NA
TGTGCCAGCAGCTTCAACCAGGGGTCGGGACGGAGGAATCAGCCCCAGCATTTT
CASSFNQGSGRRNQPQHF
>NA|TRBJ1-2|TRBV6-2/TRBV6-3|NA
TGTGCCAGCAGTTACTCGGGCCCAACCACCCTGTCTGGCTACACCTTC
CASSYSGPTTLSGYTF
>NA|TRBJ1-5|TRBV11-2|NA
TGTGCCAGCAGCTTTCGGGAGGGTCAGCCCCAGCATTTT
CASSFREGQPQHF
>NA|TRBJ2-1|TRBV7-7|TRBD2
TGTGCCAGCAGCTTCGGGACTAGCGGGGGTTCCTACAATGAGCAGTTCTTC
CASSFGTSGGSYNEQFF
>NA|TRBJ2-5|TRBV24-1|NA
TGTGCCACCAGTGATTCCATTGATCGGGTCCAAGAGACCCAGTACTTC
CATSDSIDRVQETQYF